This entry describes one T cell receptor (beta chain). Germline CDR1 and CDR2: DFQATT and SNEGSKA (reference sequence). Trimming took 1 base from V and 0 from J; bases not matched to a gene: 5. This CDR3 is built from 15 residues. The data stem from a study of HIV-infected children after antiretroviral therapy interruption. Study-level information: Children had CD4+ above 500, viral load below 50 copies/ml, either treatment arm. Interruption group median age about 10 years; continuous group roughly 8 years. EBV and CMV exposure was recorded in most children.

RNA-based 3' RACE libraries used unique molecular identifiers. TCRdb re-derived calls from the 3' RACE reads in MiXCR, one entry per CDR3 protein. The sample records more than 85,000 distinct CDR3 sequences, 6% to 8.5% being singletons. Indicated treatment: PENTA 11 planned treatment interruption arm or continuous ART arm. This chain connects TRBV20-1 to TRBJ2-7; 8 nucleotides line up with TRBD2. Specimen: CD45RA+ CD4+ T cells from PBMCs, pooled from several time points, collected from a donor given antiretroviral therapy, either interrupted or continuous. Subset in this sample: naive CD4+ CD45RA+ CD45RO- T cells. This sequence originates from a pool of human donors with HIV. The chain's CDR3 is CSARAGGPSSYEQYF. The CDR3 DNA reads as TGCAGTGCTAGAGCGGGAGGGCCATCCTCCTACGAGCAGTACTTC.